A selection of T cell receptor beta chains follows, all from one sample in a study of control samples from healthy donors and cancer patients. Sequencing used immunoSEQ multiplex PCR; TCRdb keeps in-frame clones, though not all of them. The table has approximately 83,000 clones, more than 80% seen once. Sequenced: blood. These receptors originate from a woman aged 25 to 39 in good health. Each CDR3 is given with its conserved first and last residue. D genes are given only for firm matches. Size tells how often a clone was seen (once, few, many) or the class of an expanded clone, and some rows leave it out.

V gene,J gene,clone size,D gene,CDR3 DNA,CDR3 protein
TRBV7-8,TRBJ1-1,.,TRBD1,TGTGCCAGCAGCTTATCAGGGGGCGAGGTCGCTGAAGCTTTCTTT,CASSLSGGEVAEAFF
TRBV6-6,TRBJ2-7,.,TRBD1,TGTGCCAGCAGTTACGGGACAGGGGGCGCCGAGCAGTACTTC,CASSYGTGGAEQYF
TRBV2,TRBJ2-1,.,TRBD2,TGTGCCAGCAAACCCGGGACTAGCGGCTCCTACAATGAGCAGTTCTTC,CASKPGTSGSYNEQFF
TRBV6-1,TRBJ2-1,few,TRBD2,TGTGCCAGCAGTGGAAAAAGACTAGCGGGAGCCAGCAATGAGCAGTTCTTC,CASSGKRLAGASNEQFF
TRBV7-9,TRBJ1-1,.,.,TGTGCCAGCAGGCCGACGGAGGACAGACAGGAAGCTTTCTTT,CASRPTEDRQEAFF
TRBV3-1/TRBV3-2,TRBJ1-2,.,.,TGTGCCAGCAGCCAAGGTTCGGGGAACCTTAACTATGGCTACACCTTC,CASSQGSGNLNYGYTF
TRBV10-3,TRBJ1-1,.,.,TGTGCCATCAGTGGGGCAGTTAGGGGGAAGGACACTGAAGCTTTCTTT,CAISGAVRGKDTEAFF
TRBV2,TRBJ2-1,.,.,TGTGCCAGCAGTGCAGACCGGGACCCATTTTTCTACAATGAGCAGTTCTTC,CASSADRDPFFYNEQFF
TRBV18,TRBJ1-5,.,.,TGTGCCAGCTCACGGACCAATAGCAATCAGCCCCAGCATTTT,CASSRTNSNQPQHF
TRBV5-5,TRBJ1-6,.,.,TGTGCCAGCAGCAAAATTGAGGGGTATTCACCCCTCCACTTT,CASSKIEGYSPLHF
TRBV7-9,TRBJ1-3,.,.,TGTGCCAGCAGCTTAGGCGGATTCTCTGGAAACACCATATATTTT,CASSLGGFSGNTIYF
TRBV4-1,TRBJ2-5,.,TRBD2,TGCGCCAGCAGCCAAGAAAGGAGGACGGCGGGAGGGCAAGAGACCCAGTACTTC,CASSQERRTAGGQETQYF
TRBV14,TRBJ2-1,.,.,TGTGCCAGCAGCCTGCACGGGAGATACAATGAGCAGTTCTTC,CASSLHGRYNEQFF
TRBV7-9,TRBJ1-2,.,.,TGTGCCACCAGCTTAGGGTTTGGGGGGCAGGATGGCTACACCTTC,CATSLGFGGQDGYTF
TRBV11-2,TRBJ2-7,.,TRBD2,TGTGCCAGCAAACAATCAGCGGGGGGGCCCGAGCAGTACTTC,CASKQSAGGPEQYF